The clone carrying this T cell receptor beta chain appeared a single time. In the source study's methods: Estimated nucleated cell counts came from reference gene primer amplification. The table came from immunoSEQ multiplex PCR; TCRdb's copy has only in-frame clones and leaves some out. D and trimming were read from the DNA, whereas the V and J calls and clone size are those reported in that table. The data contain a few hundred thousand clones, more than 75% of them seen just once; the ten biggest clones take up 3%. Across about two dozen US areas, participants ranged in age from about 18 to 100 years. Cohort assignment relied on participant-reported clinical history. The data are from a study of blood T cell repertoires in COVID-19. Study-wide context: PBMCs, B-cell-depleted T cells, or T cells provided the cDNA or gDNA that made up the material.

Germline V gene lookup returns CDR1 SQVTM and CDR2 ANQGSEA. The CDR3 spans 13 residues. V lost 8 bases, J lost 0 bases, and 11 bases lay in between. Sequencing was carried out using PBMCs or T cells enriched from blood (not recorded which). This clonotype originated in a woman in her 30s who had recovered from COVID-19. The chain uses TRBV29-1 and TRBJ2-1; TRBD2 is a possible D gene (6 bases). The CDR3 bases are TGCAGCTCAAGGGGAGGCTCCTACAATGAGCAGTTCTTC. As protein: CSSRGGSYNEQFF.